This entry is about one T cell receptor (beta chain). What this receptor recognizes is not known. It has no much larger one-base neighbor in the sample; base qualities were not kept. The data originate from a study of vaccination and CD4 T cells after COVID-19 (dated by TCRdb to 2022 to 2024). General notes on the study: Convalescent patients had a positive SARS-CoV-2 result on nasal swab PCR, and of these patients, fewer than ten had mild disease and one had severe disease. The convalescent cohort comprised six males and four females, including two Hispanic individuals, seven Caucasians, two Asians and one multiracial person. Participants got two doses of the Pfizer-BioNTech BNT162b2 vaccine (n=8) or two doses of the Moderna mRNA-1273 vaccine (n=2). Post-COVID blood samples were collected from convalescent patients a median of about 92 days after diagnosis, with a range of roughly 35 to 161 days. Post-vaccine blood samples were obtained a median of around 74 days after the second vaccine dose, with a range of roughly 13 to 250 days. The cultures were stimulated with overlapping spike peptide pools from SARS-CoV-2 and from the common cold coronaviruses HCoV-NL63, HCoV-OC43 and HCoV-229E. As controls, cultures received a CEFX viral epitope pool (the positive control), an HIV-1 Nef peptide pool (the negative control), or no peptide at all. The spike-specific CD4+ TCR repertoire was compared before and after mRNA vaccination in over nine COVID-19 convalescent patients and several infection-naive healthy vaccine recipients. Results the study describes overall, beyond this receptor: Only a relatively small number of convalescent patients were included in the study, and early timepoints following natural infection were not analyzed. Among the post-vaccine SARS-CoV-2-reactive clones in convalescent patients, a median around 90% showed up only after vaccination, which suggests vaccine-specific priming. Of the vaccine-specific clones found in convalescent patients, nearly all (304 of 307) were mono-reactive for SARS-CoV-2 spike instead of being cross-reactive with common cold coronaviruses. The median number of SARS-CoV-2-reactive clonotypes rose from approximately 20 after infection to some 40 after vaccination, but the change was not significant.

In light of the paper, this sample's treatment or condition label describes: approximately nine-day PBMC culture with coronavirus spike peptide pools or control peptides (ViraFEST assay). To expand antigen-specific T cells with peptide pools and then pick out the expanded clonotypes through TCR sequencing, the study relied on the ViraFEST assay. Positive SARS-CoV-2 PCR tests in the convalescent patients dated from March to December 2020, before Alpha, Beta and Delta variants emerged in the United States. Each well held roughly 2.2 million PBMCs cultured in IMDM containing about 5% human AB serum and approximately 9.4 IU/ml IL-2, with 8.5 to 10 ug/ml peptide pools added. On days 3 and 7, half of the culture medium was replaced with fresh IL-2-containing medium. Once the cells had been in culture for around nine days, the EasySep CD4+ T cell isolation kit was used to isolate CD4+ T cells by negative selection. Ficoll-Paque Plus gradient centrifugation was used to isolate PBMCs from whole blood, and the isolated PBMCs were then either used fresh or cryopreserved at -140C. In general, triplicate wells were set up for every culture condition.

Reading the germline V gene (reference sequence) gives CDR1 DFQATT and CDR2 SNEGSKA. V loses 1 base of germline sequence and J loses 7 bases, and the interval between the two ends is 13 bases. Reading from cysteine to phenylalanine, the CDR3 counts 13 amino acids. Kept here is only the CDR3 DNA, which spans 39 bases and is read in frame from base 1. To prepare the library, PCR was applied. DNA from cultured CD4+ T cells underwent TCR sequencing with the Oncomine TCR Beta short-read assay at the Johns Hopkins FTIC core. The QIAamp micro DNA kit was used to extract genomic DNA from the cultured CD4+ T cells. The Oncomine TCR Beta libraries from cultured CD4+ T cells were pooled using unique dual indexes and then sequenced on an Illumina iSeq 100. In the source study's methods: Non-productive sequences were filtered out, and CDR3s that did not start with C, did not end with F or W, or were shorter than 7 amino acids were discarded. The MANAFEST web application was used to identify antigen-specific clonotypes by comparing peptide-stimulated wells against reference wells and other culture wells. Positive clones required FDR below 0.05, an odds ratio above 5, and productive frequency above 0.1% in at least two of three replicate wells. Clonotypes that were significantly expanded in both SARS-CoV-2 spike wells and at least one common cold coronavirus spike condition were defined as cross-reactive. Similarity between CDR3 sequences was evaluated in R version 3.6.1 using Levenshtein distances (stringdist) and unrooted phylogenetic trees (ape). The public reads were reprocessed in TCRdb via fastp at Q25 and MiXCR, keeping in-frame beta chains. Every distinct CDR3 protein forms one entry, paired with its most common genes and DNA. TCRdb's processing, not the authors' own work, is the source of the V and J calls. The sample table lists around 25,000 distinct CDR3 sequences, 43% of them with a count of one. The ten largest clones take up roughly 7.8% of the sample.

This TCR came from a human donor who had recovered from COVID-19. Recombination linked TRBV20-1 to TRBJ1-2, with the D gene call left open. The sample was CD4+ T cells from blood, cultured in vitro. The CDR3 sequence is CSARVGSLFGYTF. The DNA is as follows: TGCAGTGCTAGAGTGGGTTCCCTATTTGGCTACACCTTC.